This record concerns one T cell receptor (beta chain) sequence. Its antigen is undetermined. Measured with immunoSEQ multiplex PCR; TCRdb has only the in-frame clones, and not every one. The sample consists of 40,000 to 45,000 clones, 80% of them appearing once. This sample was taken from a study of OX40 agonist ivuxolimab in advanced cancers. Looking at the study overall: Dose-escalation patients were diagnosed with hepatocellular carcinoma, melanoma, renal cell cancer or head and neck cancer.

Baseline was the first blood sampling point, followed by cycle 4 day 1 and cycle 7 day 1. Study-level results: The study observed clonal expansion of CD4+ and CD8+ blood T cells by week 6 at 0.1 to 3.0 mg/kg. Expanded clones were, on average, more numerous among CD8+ T cells than CD4+.

Germline-derived CDR1 and CDR2 are SNHLY and FYNNEI. V was pared by 3 bases and J by 0 bases, with 12 bases between. This CDR3 spans 15 amino acids. V and J are TRBV2 and TRBJ2-7; D is possibly TRBD2 (5 bases). This specimen was CD4+ or CD8+ T cells sorted from blood, taken in a trial of the OX40 agonist ivuxolimab. The sequence was obtained from an adult with an advanced solid tumor such as melanoma, head and neck, liver or kidney cancer. The CDR3 nucleotides read TGTGCCAGCAGTGACAGGAGGACCCTCTCCTACGAGCAGTACTTC. It yields the protein CASSDRRTLSYEQYF.